A single sample gave rise to the 5 T cell receptor beta chains below, sequenced in a study of blood T cell repertoires in COVID-19. Clones were read by immunoSEQ multiplex PCR, and TCRdb kept only the in-frame ones, dropping some. The table has about 120,000 clones, more than 75% seen once. The sample taken for sequencing was peripheral blood. These receptors were obtained from a woman between 65 and 79 years old with acute or convalescent COVID-19.

The chain is built from TRBV7-2 and TRBJ1-6, with D possibly matching TRBD1 (5 bases). Looked up from germline, CDR1 is SGHTA and CDR2 is FQGNSA. Between the trimmed V and J ends, which lost 0 bases and 13 bases, there was a span of 10 bases. The CDR3 is 13 amino acids. Here the CDR3 DNA reads TGTGCCAGCAGCTTAGCGGTCAGGGTCCCCCTCCACTTT. This sequence encodes CASSLAVRVPLHF.

V usage is TRBV5-1 and J usage is TRBJ1-1, with D tentatively TRBD1 (5 bases). Germline CDR1 reads SGHRS; CDR2 reads YFSETQ. The CDR3 is 15 residues long. V was shortened by 1 base and J by 3 bases, with 13 bases between the two germline ends. The chain's CDR3 is CASSLNFRQHTEAFF. DNA for the CDR3: TGCGCCAGCAGCTTGAATTTTAGACAGCACACTGAAGCTTTCTTT.

V and J are TRBV24-1 and TRBJ1-4; 10 bases agree with TRBD1. CDR1 KGHDR and CDR2 SFDVKD come from the germline V gene. The ends lost 3 bases at V and 7 bases at J; junction bases unmatched: 4. The CDR3 is 15 residues long. The CDR3 region is CATSDRTGGAEKLFF. Written as DNA, the CDR3 is TGTGCCACCAGTGATAGGACAGGGGGAGCTGAAAAACTGTTTTTT.

The chain links TRBV14 to TRBJ2-3; TRBD2 matches 14 bases. The V gene end was trimmed by 4 bases and the J gene end by 5 bases; junction bases not matched to a gene: 8. Germline V gene lookup returns CDR1 SGHDN and CDR2 FVKESK. The CDR3 runs to 17 residues. The DNA for the CDR3 is TGTGCCAGCAGCCCTCGACTAGCGGGGGGGCCGCGAGATACGCAGTATTTT. This encodes CASSPRLAGGPRDTQYF.

The chain couples TRBV7-9 to TRBJ1-1; unclear D gene. CDR3 length: 14 residues. V dropped 8 bases and J dropped 6 bases, with 19 bases sitting between them. Germline V gene data show CDR1 as SEHNR and CDR2 as FQNEAQ (reference sequence). The DNA for the CDR3 is TGTGCCAGCGAGACTGGCGGCAGTCTCCCTGAAGCTTTCTTT. It encodes CASETGGSLPEAFF. The full variable domain, in which reference TRBV7-9 and TRBJ1-1 provide the parts outside the CDR3, is DTGVSQNPRHKITKRGQNVTFRCDPISEHNRLYWYRQTLGQGPEFLTYFQNEAQLEKSRLLSDRFSAERPKGSFSTLEIQRTEQGDSAMYLCASETGGSLPEAFFGQGTRLTVV.